What follows are 7 T cell receptor beta chains derived from one specimen sequenced in a study of shared T cell receptors in the human thymus. Data came from immunoSEQ multiplex PCR; TCRdb stores just in-frame clones and leaves some out. The repertoire holds 700,000 or so clones, with 70% to 90% as singletons. The sample also formed part of further work on human thymus T cells.

Sample: thymocytes. These receptors originate from a girl less than two years old with a congenital heart defect.

The chain has TRBV15 and TRBJ2-5; 8 bases map to TRBD1. This CDR3 spans 16 amino acids. Germline V gene sequence: CDR1 LNHNV, CDR2 YYDKDF (reference sequence). V was clipped by 3 bases and J by 4 bases; unmatched bases: 10. CDR3 in amino acids: CATSSHTSQGGETQYF. As DNA, the CDR3 is TGTGCCACCAGCAGCCACACGTCACAGGGGGGAGAGACCCAGTACTTC.

The sample holds a few counts of this clone. The chain combines TRBV7-2 with TRBJ2-3, with D maybe TRBD1 (6 bases). V shed 1 base and J shed 0 bases, with 8 bases lying between them. CDR1 and CDR2 from the germline V gene are SGHTA and FQGNSA. The CDR3 has 15 residues. CDR3 DNA: TGTGCCAGCAGCTTAGGGGGGCGGAGCACAGATACGCAGTATTTT. Residues: CASSLGGRSTDTQYF.

J is TRBJ1-5 and V is TRBV6-6; D may be TRBD1 (5 bases). Germline loops: CDR1 MNHNY, CDR2 SVGAGI (reference sequence). With 5 bases removed from V and 7 bases from J, the gap between germline ends came to 21 bases. The CDR3 is 16 residues long. CDR3 sequence: CASSGQDKTSWQPQHF. The CDR3 DNA follows: TGTGCCAGCAGTGGCCAGGACAAGACCTCGTGGCAGCCCCAGCATTTT.

The chain is built from TRBV5-4 and TRBJ1-2, with 8 bases identical to TRBD1. Trimming cost V 3 bases and J 6 bases; bases outside gene matches: 4. Germline V CDR1 and CDR2: SGHNT, YYREEE (reference sequence). This CDR3 has 13 residues. The chain's CDR3 is CASSWRTGNGYTF. The DNA of the CDR3 is TGTGCCAGCAGCTGGAGGACAGGGAATGGCTACACCTTC.

J is TRBJ2-7 and V is TRBV7-9; weak D call: TRBD1 (5 bases). Deletions cut 3 bases from V and 6 bases from J, with 18 bases between. Germline CDR1 is SEHNR and CDR2 is FQNEAQ (reference sequence). CDR3 length: 15 amino acids. The CDR3 region has the DNA TGTGCCAGCAGCTTTCCCCAGGGAACCCCTCTCGAGCAGTACTTC. This encodes CASSFPQGTPLEQYF.

The chain recombines TRBV5-8 with TRBJ2-3, with D perhaps matching TRBD2 (5 bases). CDR1 is SGHTS, CDR2 YDEGEE, per germline. The CDR3 is made up of 18 amino acids. The V end was cut by 5 bases, the J end by 2 bases, with 24 bases between. CDR3 DNA sequence: TGTGCCAGCAGGTTTCGCCCGCCCGCCCTGGGAGACACAGATACGCAGTATTTT. Its translation is CASRFRPPALGDTDTQYF.

The V gene is TRBV7-9, the J gene TRBJ1-1; 7 bases align to TRBD1. This CDR3 has 19 amino acids. Per the germline V gene, CDR1 is SEHNR and CDR2 is FQNEAQ (reference sequence). Trimming removed 1 base from V and 5 bases from J; junction bases left unmatched: 19. Written as DNA, the CDR3 is TGTGCCAGCAGCTTAGATAGGAAGTTGAAGGGGGCGATGTTGACTGAAGCTTTCTTT. Its translation: CASSLDRKLKGAMLTEAFF.